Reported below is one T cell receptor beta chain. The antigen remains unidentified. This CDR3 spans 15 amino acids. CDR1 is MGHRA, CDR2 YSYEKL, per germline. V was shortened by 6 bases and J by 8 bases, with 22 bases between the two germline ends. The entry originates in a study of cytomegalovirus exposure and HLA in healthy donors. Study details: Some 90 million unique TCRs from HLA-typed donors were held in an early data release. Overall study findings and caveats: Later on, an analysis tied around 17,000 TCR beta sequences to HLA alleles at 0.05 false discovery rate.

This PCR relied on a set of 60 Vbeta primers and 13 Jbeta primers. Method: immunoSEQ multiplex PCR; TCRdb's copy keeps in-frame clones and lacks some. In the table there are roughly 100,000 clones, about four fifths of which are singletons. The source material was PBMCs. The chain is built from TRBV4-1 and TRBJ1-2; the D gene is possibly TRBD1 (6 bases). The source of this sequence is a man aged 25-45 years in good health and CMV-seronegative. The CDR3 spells CASRETHRARNGYTF. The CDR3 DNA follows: TGCGCCAGCAGGGAAACCCACAGGGCCCGGAACGGCTACACCTTC.